What follows are 25 T cell receptor beta chains derived from one specimen sequenced in a study of T cells in Graves' hyperthyroidism and ophthalmopathy. Amplification of TCR beta CDR3 regions used RNA as the template. Primed by the HTBI set, a first-round RT-PCR was run on the TCR CDR3. TCRdb fed the multiplex PCR reads into MiXCR, producing one record per CDR3 protein. The table has around 350,000 distinct CDR3 sequences, roughly 15% seen once. The sequenced sample consisted of blood. The receptors were sampled from a woman aged 25 to 39 with Graves' hyperthyroidism that later progressed to Graves' ophthalmopathy.

The chain links TRBV20-1 to TRBJ1-2; D might be TRBD1 (6 bases). The CDR3 is made up of 15 amino acids. V lost 1 base, J lost 8 bases, and 20 bases lay in between. CDR1 and CDR2 (germline): DFQATT, SNEGSKA (reference sequence). In DNA form, the CDR3 reads TGCAGTGCTAGAGCCCAGGGAGGGGGGTTAGAAGGCTACACCTTC. This sequence encodes CSARAQGGGLEGYTF.

This clonotype has more than one count but fewer than ten. V and J are TRBV19 and TRBJ2-3, with D tentatively TRBD1 or TRBD2 (6 bases each). V was pared by 7 bases and J by 4 bases, with 15 bases between. The CDR3 contains 14 residues. Germline CDR1 reads LNHDA; CDR2 reads SQIVND (reference sequence). The CDR3 DNA reads TGTGCCAGTATCGGGGGCAGATCCTCAGATACGCAGTATTTT. This encodes CASIGGRSSDTQYF.

The chain recombines TRBV7-9 with TRBJ2-2, with D uncertain. CDR1 and CDR2 (germline): SEHNR, FQNEAQ (reference sequence). This CDR3 comprises 14 residues. V lost 0 bases and J 6 bases, leaving 8 bases between the germline ends. For the CDR3, the DNA is TGTGCCAGCAGCTTAGCTGGGATGGCCGGGGAGCTGTTTTTT. Its protein product is CASSLAGMAGELFF.

This chain links TRBV6-5 with TRBJ2-7; no definite D call. The V end lost 0 bases, the J end lost 1 base, and 7 bases lay between the germline ends. The CDR3 runs 14 residues. CDR1 and CDR2 (germline): MNHEY, SVGAGI. The CDR3 sequence is CASSYSTQSYEQYF. The CDR3 DNA reads TGTGCCAGCAGTTACTCGACGCAGTCCTACGAGCAGTACTTC.

In regard to this clonotype: A read error may explain this, as a much larger clone is one base away. The chain links TRBV7-2 to TRBJ2-5, with a weak D call TRBD1 (6 bases). Per germline, CDR1 SGHTA and CDR2 FQGNSA. This CDR3 has 12 residues. CDR3 sequence: CASSWTDGTRYF. CDR3 sequence (DNA): TGTGCCAGCAGCTGGACAGATGGGACCCGGTACTTC.

The chain is built from TRBV9 and TRBJ2-7; the match to TRBD1 covers 11 bases. The CDR3 is 16 residues long. The ends lost 1 base at V and 2 bases at J; junction bases unmatched: 5. Germline V gene data show CDR1 as SGDLS and CDR2 as YYNGEE. For the CDR3, the DNA is TGTGCCAGCAGCGTAACCGGACAGGGGGCTACCTACGAGCAGTACTTC. Residues: CASSVTGQGATYEQYF.

This clonotype was counted at least ten times. The chain carries TRBV29-1 and TRBJ2-7, with 9 bases that match TRBD1. Trimming removed 7 bases from V and 7 bases from J; junction bases left unmatched: 5. The CDR3 runs 11 residues. CDR1 SQVTM and CDR2 ANQGSEA come from the germline V gene. The CDR3 spells CSATGGGEQYF. The CDR3 nucleotides are TGCAGCGCGACAGGGGGAGGAGAGCAGTACTTC.

The J gene is TRBJ2-3, the V gene TRBV29-1; possibly TRBD2 for D (5 bases). V was clipped by 1 base and J by 4 bases, with 27 bases between them. Per germline, CDR1 SQVTM and CDR2 ANQGSEA. The CDR3 sequence is 19 residues long. CDR3 in amino acids: CSVEGRLLRGIILPDTQYF. The CDR3 DNA reads as TGCAGCGTTGAAGGACGGCTACTCCGAGGGATCATTCTGCCAGATACGCAGTATTTT.

The chain recombines TRBV28 with TRBJ1-1, with a tentative D call TRBD1 (6 bases). The CDR3 is made up of 18 amino acids. Germline CDR1 MDHEN, CDR2 SYDVKM. Trimming took off 3 bases at V and 1 base at J, with 21 bases between the two ends. The CDR3 protein is CASSFEFMGGPSNTEAFF. The CDR3, as DNA: TGTGCCAGCAGTTTTGAATTCATGGGGGGCCCGTCGAACACTGAAGCTTTCTTT.

This clonotype came up many times. The chain carries TRBV24-1 and TRBJ2-1; TRBD2 aligns across 7 bases. The CDR3 has 12 amino acids. J lost 8 bases, V lost 9 bases, and 6 bases had no gene match. Germline V gene lookup returns CDR1 KGHDR and CDR2 SFDVKD. CDR3 in DNA: TGTGCCACCTCCACTAGCGTCGATGAGCAGTTCTTC. Amino acids: CATSTSVDEQFF.

This clonotype was seen many times. The rearrangement links TRBV13 to TRBJ1-4; 7 bases line up with TRBD1. Trimming removed 5 bases from V and 8 bases from J; junction bases left unmatched: 11. Germline lookup yields CDR1 PRHDT and CDR2 FYEKMQ (reference sequence). This CDR3 spans 15 amino acids. CDR3: CASSIRGGHTEKLFF. The CDR3, as DNA: TGTGCCAGCAGCATCCGAGGGGGCCATACAGAAAAACTGTTTTTT. The full variable domain, with the rest looked up from reference TRBV13 and TRBJ1-4, is AAGVIQSPRHLIKEKRETATLKCYPIPRHDTVYWYQQGPGQDPQFLISFYEKMQSDKGSIPDRFSAQQFSDYHSELNMSSLELGDSALYFCASSIRGGHTEKLFFGSGTQLSVL.

This clonotype was observed many times. This chain connects TRBV28 to TRBJ2-3; D may be TRBD2 (7 bases). The CDR3 is 19 residues long. Looked up from germline, CDR1 is MDHEN and CDR2 is SYDVKM. CDR3 in amino acids: CITSWGGASGSGYTDTQYF. In DNA, the CDR3 is TGTATCACCTCGTGGGGGGGGGCTAGCGGTTCGGGCTACACAGATACGCAGTATTTT.

The chain links TRBV13 to TRBJ1-6; D ambiguous. Between the trimmed V and J ends, which lost 7 bases and 4 bases, there was a span of 11 bases. Per the germline V gene, CDR1 is PRHDT and CDR2 is FYEKMQ (reference sequence). This CDR3 has 14 amino acids. The CDR3 loop is CASTGRTYNSPLHF. The CDR3 bases are TGTGCCAGCACCGGACGGACGTATAATTCACCCCTCCACTTT.

The chain couples TRBV6-2 or TRBV6-3 to TRBJ1-5; D not certain. The CDR3 consists of 14 residues. With 10 bases removed from V and 1 base from J, the gap between germline ends came to 14 bases. Germline CDR1 is MNHEY and CDR2 is SVGEGT. DNA of the CDR3: TGTGCCACCGTTTCCCGACTGAGCAATCAGCCCCAGCATTTT. Protein: CATVSRLSNQPQHF.

This clonotype has at least ten counts. CDR3 protein: CASSDPKGAGNTIYF. CDR3 bases: TGCGCCAGCAGCGACCCGAAGGGGGCTGGAAACACCATATATTTT. The chain links TRBV5-1 to TRBJ1-3; D is possibly TRBD1 (6 bases). In germline, CDR1 is SGHRS, CDR2 YFSETQ. Trimming removed 4 bases from V and 2 bases from J, with 13 bases in between. This CDR3 region has 15 residues.

This clonotype was recorded many times. The chain couples TRBV11-3 to TRBJ2-7; TRBD1 aligns across 8 bases. Germline lookup yields CDR1 SGHNT and CDR2 YENEEA. CDR3 length: 14 amino acids. The ends lost 5 bases at V and 0 bases at J; junction bases unmatched: 3. The CDR3 loop is CASSPGQASYEQYF. CDR3 bases: TGTGCCAGCAGCCCGGGACAGGCCTCCTACGAGCAGTACTTC.

Ten or more counts support this clonotype. The rearrangement uses TRBV7-9 and TRBJ2-3; D is possibly TRBD2 (6 bases). Germline V gene data show CDR1 as SEHNR and CDR2 as FQNEAQ (reference sequence). CDR3 length equals 16 residues. V was clipped by 3 bases and J by 4 bases, with 17 bases between them. Here the CDR3 DNA reads TGTGCCAGCAGCTTGAGTGCGACTAGGTACCCAGATACGCAGTATTTT. Translation gives CASSLSATRYPDTQYF.

As to this clonotype: A read error may be the cause here, since a much bigger clone is one base away. The conserved phenylalanine or tryptophan normally closing the CDR3 is absent here, so this likely arose from a read error. The chain combines TRBV2 with TRBJ1-5; 7 nucleotides align to TRBD1. V shed 6 bases, J shed 0 bases, and the junction held 17 bases outside the gene matches. In germline, CDR1 is SNHLY, CDR2 FYNNEI. CDR3 length: 19 residues. DNA of the CDR3: TGTGCCAGCAGCCAAAACCGCCTTGGACAGGTGTATAGCAATCAGCCCCAGCATCTT. Its protein is CASSQNRLGQVYSNQPQHL.

There are many counts of this clonotype. The CDR3 is CARETTGSGQPIFNEQFF. DNA of the CDR3: TGTGCCAGGGAAACCACGGGCTCAGGACAGCCAATTTTCAATGAGCAGTTCTTC. The V gene is TRBV2, the J gene TRBJ2-1; D perhaps matches TRBD1 (6 bases). The CDR3 sequence is 18 residues long. CDR1 and CDR2 from the germline V gene are SNHLY and FYNNEI. V shed 9 bases and J shed 6 bases, with 30 bases lying between them.

The sample holds a few counts of this clonotype. The V and J genes are TRBV19 and TRBJ2-2, with D possibly being TRBD2 (5 bases). CDR1 and CDR2 from the germline V gene are LNHDA and SQIVND (reference sequence). Trimming left V 1 base short and J 6 bases short, with 18 bases between. The CDR3 totals 17 residues. In DNA, the CDR3 is TGTGCCAGTAGTATAGTCGGCCGGGGAGACTCTCCCGGGGAGCTGTTTTTT. This codes for CASSIVGRGDSPGELFF.

This rearrangement joins TRBV5-6 to TRBJ2-1; the D is unclear. Between the trimmed V and J ends, which lost 6 bases and 7 bases, there was a span of 11 bases. CDR3 length equals 12 residues. CDR1 and CDR2 from the germline V gene are SGHDT and YYEEEE. The CDR3 DNA is TGTGCCAGCATGAGCCTTCATAATGAGCAGTTCTTC. Translation gives CASMSLHNEQFF.

The rearrangement uses TRBV4-2 and TRBJ1-2; TRBD1 aligns across 10 bases. The CDR3 sequence is 14 residues long. The junction had 6 bases not matched to a gene; V was cut back by 4 bases and J by 7 bases. Germline-derived CDR1 and CDR2 are LGHNA and YNFKEQ. CDR3 nucleotides: TGTGCCAGCAGCCTCCCCGGGGACAGGGGTGGCTACACCTTC. Protein sequence: CASSLPGDRGGYTF.

The CDR3 DNA reads TGTGCCAGCAGCCCGTCGCTCGACACGACTGAAGCTTTCTTT. Its protein is CASSPSLDTTEAFF. The chain employs TRBV7-8 and TRBJ1-1; D not certain. In germline, CDR1 is SGHVS, CDR2 FQNEAQ. Trimming took off 5 bases at V and 5 bases at J, with 15 bases between the two ends. The CDR3 runs to 14 residues.

The chain recombines TRBV20-1 with TRBJ2-1, with D perhaps TRBD1 (5 bases). V shed 0 bases and J shed 4 bases, with 10 bases lying between them. Germline loops: CDR1 DFQATT, CDR2 SNEGSKA (reference sequence). This CDR3 has 14 amino acids. The DNA for the CDR3 is TGCAGTGCTAGAGATCGACAGAAATACAATGAGCAGTTCTTC. Its translation is CSARDRQKYNEQFF.

With respect to this clonotype: This may be a read error: a much more frequent sequence differs by one nucleotide. The chain joins TRBV7-8 to TRBJ2-7; D possibly corresponds to TRBD2 (5 bases). CDR3 length: 17 residues. Germline V gene sequence: CDR1 SGHVS, CDR2 FQNEAQ. The CDR3 protein is CAGSFFFEGIGSYEQYF. CDR3 DNA: TGTGCCGGCAGCTTTTTTTTCGAGGGAATCGGATCCTACGAGCAGTACTTC.